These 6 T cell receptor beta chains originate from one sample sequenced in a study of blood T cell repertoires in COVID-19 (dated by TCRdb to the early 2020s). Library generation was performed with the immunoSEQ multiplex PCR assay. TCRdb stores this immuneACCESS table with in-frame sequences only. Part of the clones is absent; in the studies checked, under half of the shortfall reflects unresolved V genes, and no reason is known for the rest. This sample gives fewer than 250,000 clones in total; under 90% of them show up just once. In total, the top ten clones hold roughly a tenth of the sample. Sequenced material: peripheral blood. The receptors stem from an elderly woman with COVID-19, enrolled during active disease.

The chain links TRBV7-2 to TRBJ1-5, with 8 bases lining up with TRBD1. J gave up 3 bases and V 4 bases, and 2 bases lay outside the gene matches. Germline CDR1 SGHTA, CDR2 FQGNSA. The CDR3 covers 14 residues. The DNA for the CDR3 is TGTGCCAGCAGCTGGGGACAGGCCAATCAGCCCCAGCATTTT. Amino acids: CASSWGQANQPQHF.

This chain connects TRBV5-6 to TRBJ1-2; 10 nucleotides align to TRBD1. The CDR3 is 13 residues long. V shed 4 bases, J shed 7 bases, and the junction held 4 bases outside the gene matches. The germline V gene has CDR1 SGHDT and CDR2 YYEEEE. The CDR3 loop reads CASSTGTGVGYTF. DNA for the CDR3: TGTGCCAGCAGCACCGGGACAGGGGTTGGCTACACCTTC.

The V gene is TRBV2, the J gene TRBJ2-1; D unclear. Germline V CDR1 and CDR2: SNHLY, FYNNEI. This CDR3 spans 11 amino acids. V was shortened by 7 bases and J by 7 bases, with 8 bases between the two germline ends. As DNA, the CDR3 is TGTGCCAGCACCTCGAGAAATGAGCAGTTCTTC. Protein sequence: CASTSRNEQFF. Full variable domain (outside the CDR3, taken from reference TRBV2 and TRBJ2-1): EPEVTQTPSHQVTQMGQEVILRCVPISNHLYFYWYRQILGQKVEFLVSFYNNEISEKSEIFDDQFSVERPDGSNFTLKIRSTKLEDSAMYFCASTSRNEQFFGPGTRLTVL.

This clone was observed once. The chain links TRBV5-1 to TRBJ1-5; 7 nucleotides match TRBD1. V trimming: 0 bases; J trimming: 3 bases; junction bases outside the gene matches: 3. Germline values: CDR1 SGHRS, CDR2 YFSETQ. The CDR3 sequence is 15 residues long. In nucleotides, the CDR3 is TGCGCCAGCAGCTTGGAGGGGGCGCACAATCAGCCCCAGCATTTT. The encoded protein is CASSLEGAHNQPQHF.

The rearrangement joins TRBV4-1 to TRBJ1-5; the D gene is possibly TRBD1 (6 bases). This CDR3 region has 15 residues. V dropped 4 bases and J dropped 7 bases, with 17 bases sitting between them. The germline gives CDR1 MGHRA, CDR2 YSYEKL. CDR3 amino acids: CASSRAGHSMQPQHF. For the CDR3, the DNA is TGCGCCAGCAGCCGAGCGGGACACAGCATGCAGCCCCAGCATTTT.

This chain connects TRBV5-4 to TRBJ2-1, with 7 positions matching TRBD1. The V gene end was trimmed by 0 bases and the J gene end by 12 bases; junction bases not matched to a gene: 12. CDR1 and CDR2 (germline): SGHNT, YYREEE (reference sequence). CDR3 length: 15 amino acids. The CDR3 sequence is CASSLVDRSLSGQFF. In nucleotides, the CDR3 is TGTGCCAGCAGCTTGGTGGACAGGTCCCTCAGTGGGCAGTTCTTC.